Described below is a single TCR beta chain sequence and its context. Its antigen is unidentified. TCRdb's table, derived via immunoSEQ multiplex PCR, lists solely in-frame clones and lacks some. The data contain tens of thousands of clones, roughly 77% of them singletons. This specimen belongs to a study of a mutant IDH1 vaccine in newly diagnosed glioma. In the study overall: Vaccines were first given 4-6 weeks after radiotherapy alone, or with temozolomide cycles.

As for time point: week 23, last vaccination. Alongside topical imiquimod, each dose of vaccine comprised 300 ug of mutant IDH1 20-mer peptide. The CDR3 has 13 amino acids. Trimming left V 5 bases short and J 0 bases short, with 8 bases between. Per the germline V gene, CDR1 is SGHDT and CDR2 is YYEEEE. This clonotype originated in a woman between 35 and 50 years old with glioma. Some clones in this sample may be carry-over from other donors' samples. The sequences come from PBMCs, collected from a glioma patient whose treatment included an IDH1 peptide vaccine. The V call is TRBV5-6, the J call TRBJ1-2; D ambiguous. The DNA of the CDR3 is TGTGCCAGCAGTTCGATCGCTAACTATGGCTACACCTTC. Translating gives CASSSIANYGYTF.